A selection of T cell receptor beta chains follows, all from one sample in a study of T cell changes during pregnancy in multiple sclerosis. Some clones are missing from TCRdb's copy, which holds only in-frame ones; the method was immunoSEQ multiplex PCR. The repertoire holds under 65,000 clones, with over 90% as singletons. Sequencing used CD8+ T cells from peripheral blood mononuclear cells, obtained in the third trimester of pregnancy. The receptors originated from a female donor with multiple sclerosis, enrolled in a pregnancy study. Both conserved end residues are part of each CDR3. The D gene is left open where the match is weak. Size tells how often a clone was seen (once, few, many) or the class of an expanded clone, and some rows leave it out.

CASSFSDSGSNEQFF	TGTGCCAGCAGCTTCTCTGATTCAGGGTCCAATGAGCAGTTCTTC	.	TRBV7-9	TRBJ2-1	few
CASVAGGGYTF	TGTGCCAGCGTCGCGGGAGGAGGCTACACCTTC	.	TRBV9	TRBJ1-2	few
CASSPSLAGSNEQFF	TGTGCCAGCAGTCCCTCTCTAGCGGGAAGCAATGAGCAGTTCTTC	TRBD2	TRBV27	TRBJ2-1	.
CASSLSGNPYGYTF	TGCGCCAGCAGCTTGTCAGGGAACCCCTATGGCTACACCTTC	.	TRBV5-1	TRBJ1-2	.
CASSPKQGTGELFF	TGTGCCAGCAGTCCGAAACAGGGCACCGGGGAGCTGTTTTTT	.	TRBV27	TRBJ2-2	.
CASSYIGPTGELFF	TGTGCCAGCAGTTACATCGGTCCGACCGGGGAGCTGTTTTTT	.	TRBV6-5	TRBJ2-2	once
CASSSLSLYEQYF	TGTGCCAGCAGTTCCTTATCTCTCTACGAGCAGTACTTC	.	TRBV27	TRBJ2-7	.
CASSQVGRGTEAFF	TGCGCCAGCAGCCAAGTCGGGCGGGGCACTGAAGCTTTCTTT	.	TRBV4-1	TRBJ1-1	.
CASSDLAEQYF	TGTGCCAGCAGTGACTTAGCGGAGCAGTACTTC	.	TRBV2	TRBJ2-7	.
CAWVRLAGLYNEQFF	TGTGCCTGGGTAAGACTAGCGGGGCTATACAATGAGCAGTTCTTC	TRBD2	TRBV30	TRBJ2-1	.
CASSDPSGFAPGEQYF	TGTGCCAGCAGCGACCCTAGCGGGTTCGCGCCCGGCGAGCAGTACTTC	TRBD2	TRBV7-9	TRBJ2-7	.
CASSLGLHEQFF	TGTGCCAGCAGCTTAGGCCTTCATGAGCAGTTCTTC	.	TRBV13	TRBJ2-1	.
CASSRLEAGGSEENIQYF	TGCGCCAGCAGCCGACTAGAGGCCGGCGGGAGTGAGGAAAACATTCAGTACTTC	TRBD2	TRBV4-1	TRBJ2-4	once
CASSDRRDEQFF	TGTGCCAGCAGTGATCGGAGAGATGAGCAGTTCTTC	.	TRBV6-5	TRBJ2-1	.
CATATGRQGGLGAFF	TGTGCCACAGCAACGGGTAGACAGGGGGGCCTTGGAGCTTTCTTT	TRBD1	TRBV2	TRBJ1-1	.
CASSESGGGSYNEQFF	TGTGCCAGCAGTGAAAGTGGCGGGGGCTCCTACAATGAGCAGTTCTTC	TRBD2	TRBV2	TRBJ2-1	.
CSVVPGNENTGELFF	TGCAGCGTTGTGCCGGGGAATGAGAACACCGGGGAGCTGTTTTTT	.	TRBV29-1	TRBJ2-2	.
CASTPTGTGVNEQYF	TGTGCCAGCACCCCGACCGGGACAGGGGTAAACGAGCAGTACTTC	TRBD1	TRBV6-6	TRBJ2-7	.
CASSAYRSKGGYSNQPQHF	TGTGCCAGCAGTGCATATCGGTCAAAAGGAGGATATAGCAATCAGCCCCAGCATTTT	.	TRBV28	TRBJ1-5	.
CASSLGQGGAFF	TGTGCCAGCTCACTTGGACAGGGGGGAGCTTTCTTT	TRBD1	TRBV18	TRBJ1-1	few
CASSQGPGFSEQFF	TGCGCCAGCAGCCAAGGTCCCGGGTTTAGTGAGCAGTTCTTC	.	TRBV4-1	TRBJ2-1	once
CASSSTGTGVGYTF	TGTGCCAGCAGCTCCACCGGGACAGGGGTTGGCTACACCTTC	TRBD1	TRBV7-9	TRBJ1-2	.
CASTTSESGNTIYF	TGTGCCAGCACAACCTCTGAGTCTGGAAACACCATATATTTT	.	TRBV28	TRBJ1-3	.
CASSLGTGRYEKLFF	TGTGCCAGCAGCTTAGGGACAGGGCGGTACGAAAAACTGTTTTTT	TRBD1	TRBV13	TRBJ1-4	.
CASSGGRSSYNEQFF	TGTGCCAGCAGCGGCGGGAGAAGCTCCTACAATGAGCAGTTCTTC	TRBD2	TRBV2	TRBJ2-1	.
CASSLSGTSGSYEQYF	TGTGCCAGCAGCTTAAGTGGGACTAGCGGGAGTTACGAGCAGTACTTC	TRBD2	TRBV13	TRBJ2-7	.
CASSLLAGASYEQYF	TGTGCCAGCAGCTTACTAGCGGGAGCATCCTACGAGCAGTACTTC	TRBD2	TRBV6-5	TRBJ2-7	once
CASTSGYEQYF	TGTGCCAGTACCTCGGGATACGAGCAGTACTTC	.	TRBV19	TRBJ2-7	.
CASSLEKRSYEQYF	TGTGCCAGCAGCTTAGAAAAGAGGTCCTACGAGCAGTACTTC	.	TRBV13	TRBJ2-7	once
CASSLRDNSYEQYF	TGTGCCAGCAGCCTCCGGGACAACTCCTACGAGCAGTACTTC	.	TRBV5-6	TRBJ2-7	.
CASSGTGRSGNTIYF	TGCGCCAGCAGCGGGACAGGGAGGTCTGGAAACACCATATATTTT	TRBD1	TRBV10-1	TRBJ1-3	.
CASSFPTTSGPEWVHEQFF	TGTGCCAGCAGCTTCCCAACGACTAGCGGGCCCGAGTGGGTGCATGAGCAGTTCTTC	TRBD2	TRBV13	TRBJ2-1	.